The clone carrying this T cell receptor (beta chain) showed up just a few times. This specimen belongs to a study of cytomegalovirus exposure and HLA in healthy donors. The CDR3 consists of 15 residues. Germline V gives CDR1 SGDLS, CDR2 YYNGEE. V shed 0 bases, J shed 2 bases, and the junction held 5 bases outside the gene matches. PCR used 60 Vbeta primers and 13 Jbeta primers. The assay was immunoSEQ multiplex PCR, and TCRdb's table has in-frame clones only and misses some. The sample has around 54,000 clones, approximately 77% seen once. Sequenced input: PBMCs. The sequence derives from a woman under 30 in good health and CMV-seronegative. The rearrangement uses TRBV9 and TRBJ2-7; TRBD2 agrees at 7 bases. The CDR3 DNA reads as TGTGCCAGCAGCGTAGACAGCGGGGTCACCTACGAGCAGTACTTC. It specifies CASSVDSGVTYEQYF.